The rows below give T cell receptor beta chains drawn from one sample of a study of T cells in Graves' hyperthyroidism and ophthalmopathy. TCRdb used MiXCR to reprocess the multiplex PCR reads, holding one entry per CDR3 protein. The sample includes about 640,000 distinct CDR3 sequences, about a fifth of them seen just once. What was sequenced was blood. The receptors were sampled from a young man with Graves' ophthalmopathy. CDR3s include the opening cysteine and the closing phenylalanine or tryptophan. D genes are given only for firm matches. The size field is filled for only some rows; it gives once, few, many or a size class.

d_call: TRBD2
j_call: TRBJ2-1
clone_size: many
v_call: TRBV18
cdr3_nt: TGTGCCAGCTCACCTGCGCGGGGGTACAATGAGCAGTTCTTC
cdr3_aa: CASSPARGYNEQFF

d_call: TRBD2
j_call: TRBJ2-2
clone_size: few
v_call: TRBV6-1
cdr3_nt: TGTGCCAGCAAAACTCAGCGGGAGTTGTCCGGGGAGCTGTTTTTT
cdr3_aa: CASKTQRELSGELFF

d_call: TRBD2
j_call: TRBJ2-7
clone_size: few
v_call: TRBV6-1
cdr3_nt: TGTGCCAGCAGGGTTCTCGGGACTAGCGGAGGGTACGAGCAGTACTTC
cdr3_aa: CASRVLGTSGGYEQYF

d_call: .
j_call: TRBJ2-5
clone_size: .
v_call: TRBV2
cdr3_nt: TGTGCCAGCAGTGCCCTAGCGAGGGAGACCCAGTACTTC
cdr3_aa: CASSALARETQYF

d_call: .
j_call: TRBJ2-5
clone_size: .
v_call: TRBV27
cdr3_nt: TGTGCCAGCAGATCACTCCCAACTCGGACAGAAAAAGAGACCCAGTACTTC
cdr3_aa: CASRSLPTRTEKETQYF

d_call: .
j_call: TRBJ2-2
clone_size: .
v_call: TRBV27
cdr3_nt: TGTGCCAGCAAGACCCTGGGGGGGGCTACCGGCGGGGAGCTGTTTTTT
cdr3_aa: CASKTLGGATGGELFF

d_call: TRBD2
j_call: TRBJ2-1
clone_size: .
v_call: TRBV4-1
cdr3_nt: TGCGCCAGCAGCCAAGATAGTGGGCTTAGCGGGAGGATCGGCGATGAGCAGTTCTTC
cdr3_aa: CASSQDSGLSGRIGDEQFF

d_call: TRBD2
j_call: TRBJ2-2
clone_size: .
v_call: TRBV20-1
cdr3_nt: TGCAGTGCTAGAGACAGCGGGATTACCGGGGAGCTGTTTTTT
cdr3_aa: CSARDSGITGELFF

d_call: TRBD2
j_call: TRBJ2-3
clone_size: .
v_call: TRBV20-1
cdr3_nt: TGCAGTGCTTTTACCGGGACTAGCGGGAGGAGCACAGATACGCAGTATTTT
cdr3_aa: CSAFTGTSGRSTDTQYF

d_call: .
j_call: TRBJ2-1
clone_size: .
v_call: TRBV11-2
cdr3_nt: TGTGCCAGCAGCTTAAACCGGGACACGGAGTTCTTC
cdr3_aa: CASSLNRDTEFF

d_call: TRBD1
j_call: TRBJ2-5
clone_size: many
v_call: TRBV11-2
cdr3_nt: TGTGCCAGCAGCATAGGACAGGGGGCCCCAGAGACCCAGTACTTC
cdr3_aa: CASSIGQGAPETQYF

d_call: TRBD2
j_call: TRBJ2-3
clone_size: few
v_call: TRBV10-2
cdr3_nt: TGCGCCAGCAACATCTTTAGCGGGAGGGAATTAGATACGCAGTATTTT
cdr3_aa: CASNIFSGRELDTQYF

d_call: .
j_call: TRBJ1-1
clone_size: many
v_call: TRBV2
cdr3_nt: TGTGCCAGCCCGGCCGGGACATCGCAAGCTTTCTTT
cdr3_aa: CASPAGTSQAFF

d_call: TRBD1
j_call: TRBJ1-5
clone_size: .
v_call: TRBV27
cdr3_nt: TGTGCCAGCAGTTTATCCTCAGGGGGAAATCAGCCCCAGCATTTT
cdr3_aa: CASSLSSGGNQPQHF

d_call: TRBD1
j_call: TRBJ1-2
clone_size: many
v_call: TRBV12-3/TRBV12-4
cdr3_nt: TGTGCCAGCAGTTTGGGCCCCCCGGGACAGGGAGGGGGCTACACCTTC
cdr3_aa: CASSLGPPGQGGGYTF

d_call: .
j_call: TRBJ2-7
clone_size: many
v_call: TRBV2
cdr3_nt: TGTGCCAGCAGTGAACAGATTTCTCTAGGGACCTACGAGCAGTACTTC
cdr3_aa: CASSEQISLGTYEQYF

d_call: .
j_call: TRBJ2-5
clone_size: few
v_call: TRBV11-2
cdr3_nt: TGTGCCGGCAGCTTCGGGGCGAGACAAGAGACCCAGTACTTC
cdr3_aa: CAGSFGARQETQYF

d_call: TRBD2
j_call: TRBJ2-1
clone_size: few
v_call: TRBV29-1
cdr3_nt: TGCAGCGTTGAGGACGCGGGAGGGGGTTACAATGAGCAGTTCTTC
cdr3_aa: CSVEDAGGGYNEQFF

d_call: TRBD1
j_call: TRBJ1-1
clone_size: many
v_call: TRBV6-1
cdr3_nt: TGTGCCAGCTTGGACAGGGGCAGACCCGAAGCTTTCTTT
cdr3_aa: CASLDRGRPEAFF

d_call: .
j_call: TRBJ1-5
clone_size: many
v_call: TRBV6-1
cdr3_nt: TGTGCCAGCAGTGAAGTGTGGGGGGAAGGCAATCAGCCCCAGCATTTT
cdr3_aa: CASSEVWGEGNQPQHF

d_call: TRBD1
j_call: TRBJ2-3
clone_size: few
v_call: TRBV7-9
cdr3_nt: TGTGCCAGCAGCCATACAGGGGCAGATACGCAGTATTTT
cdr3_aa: CASSHTGADTQYF

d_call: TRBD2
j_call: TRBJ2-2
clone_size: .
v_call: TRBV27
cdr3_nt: TGTGCCAGCAGTACCATAGCGGGAGGGCCGTTGAGAACCGGGGAGCTGTTTTTT
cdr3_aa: CASSTIAGGPLRTGELFF

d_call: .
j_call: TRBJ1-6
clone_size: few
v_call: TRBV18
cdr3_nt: TGTGCCAGCTCACCTCAGCGGTCCTATAATTCACCCCTCCACTTT
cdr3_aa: CASSPQRSYNSPLHF

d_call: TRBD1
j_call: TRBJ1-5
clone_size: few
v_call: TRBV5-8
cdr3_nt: TGTGCCAGCAGCCGTACAGGGGTTGGCAATCAGCCCCAGCATTTT
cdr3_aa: CASSRTGVGNQPQHF

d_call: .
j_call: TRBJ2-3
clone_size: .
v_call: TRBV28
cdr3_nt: TGTGCCAGCAGAGAAATATTGGTGGGGGGTGATACGCAGTATTTT
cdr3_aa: CASREILVGGDTQYF

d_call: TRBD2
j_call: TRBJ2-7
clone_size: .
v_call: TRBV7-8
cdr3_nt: TGTGCCAGCAGCTTAGCGGGACTAGCGGCCTACGAGCAGTACTTC
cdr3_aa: CASSLAGLAAYEQYF

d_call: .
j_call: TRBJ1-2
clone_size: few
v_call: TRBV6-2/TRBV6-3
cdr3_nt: TGTGCCAGCAGTTACTCGATGGGGATGGTGGGCTACACCTTC
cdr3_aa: CASSYSMGMVGYTF

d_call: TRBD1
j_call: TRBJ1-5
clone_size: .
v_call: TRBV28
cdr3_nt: TGTGCCAGCAGTTTACAGGGACAGGGGATTCAGCCCCAGCATTTT
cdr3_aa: CASSLQGQGIQPQHF

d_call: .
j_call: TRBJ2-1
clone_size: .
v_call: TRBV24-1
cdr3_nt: TGTGCCACCAGTGATCTTTACAATGAGCAGTTCTTC
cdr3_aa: CATSDLYNEQFF

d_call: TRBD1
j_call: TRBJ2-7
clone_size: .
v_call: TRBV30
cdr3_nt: TGTGCCTACCATCCGGGACAGGGCCTCTACGAGCAGTACTTC
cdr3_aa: CAYHPGQGLYEQYF

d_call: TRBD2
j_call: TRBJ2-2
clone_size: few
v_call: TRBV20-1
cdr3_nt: TGCAGTGCTAGAGGGGGCGGGAGATTCGACACCGGGGAGCTGTTTTTT
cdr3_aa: CSARGGGRFDTGELFF

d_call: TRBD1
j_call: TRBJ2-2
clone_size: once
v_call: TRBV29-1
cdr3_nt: TGCAGCGTTAGACAGGGGTCAGTCGGGGAGCTGTTTTTT
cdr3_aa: CSVRQGSVGELFF

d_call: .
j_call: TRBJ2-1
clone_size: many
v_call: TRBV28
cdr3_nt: TGTGCCAGCGCGGGACGTTACAATGAGCAGTTCTTC
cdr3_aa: CASAGRYNEQFF

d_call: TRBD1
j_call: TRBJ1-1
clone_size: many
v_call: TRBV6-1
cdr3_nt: TGTGCCAGCAGTGAAGCCGGGACAGTGGTGAACACTGAAGCTTTCTTT
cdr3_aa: CASSEAGTVVNTEAFF

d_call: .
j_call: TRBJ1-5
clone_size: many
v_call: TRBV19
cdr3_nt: TGTGCCAGTAGGACGGCGGATTATCAGCCCCAGCATTTT
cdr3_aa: CASRTADYQPQHF

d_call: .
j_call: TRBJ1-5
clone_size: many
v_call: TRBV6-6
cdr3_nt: TGTGCCAGCAGTTACTCGCTACAGGGAGTCGGCAATCAGCCCCAGCATTTT
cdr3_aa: CASSYSLQGVGNQPQHF

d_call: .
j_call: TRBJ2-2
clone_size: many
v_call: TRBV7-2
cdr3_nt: TGTGCCAGCAGATGGACCCCCACGGCCGGGGAGCTGTTTTTT
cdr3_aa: CASRWTPTAGELFF

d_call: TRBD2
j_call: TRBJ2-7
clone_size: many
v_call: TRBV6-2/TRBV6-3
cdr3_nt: TGTGCCACCTCGGGTGCGGGGGTCTACGAGCAGTACTTC
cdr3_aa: CATSGAGVYEQYF

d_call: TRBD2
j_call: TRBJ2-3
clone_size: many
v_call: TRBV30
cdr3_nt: TGTGCCTGGAGTGTGCTAGCGGGAAGGGGGACGCAGTATTTT
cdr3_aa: CAWSVLAGRGTQYF

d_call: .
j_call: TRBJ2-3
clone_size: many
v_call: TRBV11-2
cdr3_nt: TGTGCCAGCAGCGACCGTCCGAGGCCGCCTCTCGCAGATACGCAGTATTTT
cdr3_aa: CASSDRPRPPLADTQYF

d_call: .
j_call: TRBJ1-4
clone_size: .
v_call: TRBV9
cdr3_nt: TGTGCCAGCAGCGCAAGAGCAGGGTCCGACGAGACGGAAAAACTGTTTTTT
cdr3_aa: CASSARAGSDETEKLFF

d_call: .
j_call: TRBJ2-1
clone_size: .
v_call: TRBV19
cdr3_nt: TGTGCCAGTAGTACCCCCGGGACTGGGGGTTGGTATGAGCAGTTCTTC
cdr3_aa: CASSTPGTGGWYEQFF

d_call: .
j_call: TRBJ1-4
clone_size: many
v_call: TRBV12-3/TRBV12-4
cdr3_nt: TGTGCCAGCAGTTTAAAGGGGGGAGATGAAAAACTGTTTTTT
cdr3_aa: CASSLKGGDEKLFF

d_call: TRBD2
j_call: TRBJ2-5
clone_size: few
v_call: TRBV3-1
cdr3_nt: TGTGCCAGCAGCGGACGCACTAGCGGGCCACAAGAGACCCAGTACTTC
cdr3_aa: CASSGRTSGPQETQYF

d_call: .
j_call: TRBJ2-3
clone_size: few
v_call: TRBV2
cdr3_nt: TGTGCCAGCAGTGGCAGGGGACCAGATACGCAGTATTTT
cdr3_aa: CASSGRGPDTQYF

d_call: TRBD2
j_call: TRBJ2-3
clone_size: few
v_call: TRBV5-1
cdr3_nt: TGCGCCAGCAATAACGACGGGGGGAGGAACACAGATACGCAGTATTTT
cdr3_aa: CASNNDGGRNTDTQYF

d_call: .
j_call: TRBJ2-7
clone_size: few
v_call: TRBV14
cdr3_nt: TGTGCCAGCAGCCAAGACTTTGGCGGATACGAGCAGTACTTC
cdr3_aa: CASSQDFGGYEQYF

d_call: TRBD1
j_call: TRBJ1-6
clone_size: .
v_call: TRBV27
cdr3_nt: TGTGCCAGCAGCATCACCCTGACAGGGCTACTCCACTTT
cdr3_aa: CASSITLTGLLHF

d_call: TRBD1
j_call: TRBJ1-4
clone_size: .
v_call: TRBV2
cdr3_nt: TGTGCCAGCAATGGACAGGGGGTTACCGCAACTAATGAAAAACTGTTTTTT
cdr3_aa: CASNGQGVTATNEKLFF

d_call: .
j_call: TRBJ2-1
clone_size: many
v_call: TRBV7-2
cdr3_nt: TGTGCCAGCAGCCCCTCCAGCCTCTCCTACAATGAGCAGTTCTTC
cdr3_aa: CASSPSSLSYNEQFF